This T cell receptor (beta chain) stems from a study of CD8+ T cells in alopecia areata. Study results and limitations: Sequencing of scalp samples also includes resident alphabeta T cells from normal skin. Lesional scalp, especially alopecia totalis/universalis, showed higher clonality than normal scalp.

On this clone itself: Antigen specificity is unknown.

Reverse transcribed after extraction, RNA yielded cDNA as the sequencing template. TCRdb's table, derived via immunoSEQ multiplex PCR, lists solely in-frame clones and lacks some. The sample has about 180,000 clones; approximately 65% are singletons. Looked up from germline, CDR1 is MGHRA and CDR2 is YSYEKL. This CDR3 spans 13 amino acids. The ends were cut back, 0 bases at V and 3 bases at J, with 6 bases in the middle. This sequence originates from a human donor with alopecia areata. The rearrangement links TRBV4-1 to TRBJ2-7, with D perhaps matching TRBD1 (5 bases). The input for sequencing was CD8+ T cells sorted from blood, taken at week 0. The CDR3 spells CASSQDQGYEQYF. In DNA form, the CDR3 reads TGCGCCAGCAGCCAAGACCAGGGCTACGAGCAGTACTTC.